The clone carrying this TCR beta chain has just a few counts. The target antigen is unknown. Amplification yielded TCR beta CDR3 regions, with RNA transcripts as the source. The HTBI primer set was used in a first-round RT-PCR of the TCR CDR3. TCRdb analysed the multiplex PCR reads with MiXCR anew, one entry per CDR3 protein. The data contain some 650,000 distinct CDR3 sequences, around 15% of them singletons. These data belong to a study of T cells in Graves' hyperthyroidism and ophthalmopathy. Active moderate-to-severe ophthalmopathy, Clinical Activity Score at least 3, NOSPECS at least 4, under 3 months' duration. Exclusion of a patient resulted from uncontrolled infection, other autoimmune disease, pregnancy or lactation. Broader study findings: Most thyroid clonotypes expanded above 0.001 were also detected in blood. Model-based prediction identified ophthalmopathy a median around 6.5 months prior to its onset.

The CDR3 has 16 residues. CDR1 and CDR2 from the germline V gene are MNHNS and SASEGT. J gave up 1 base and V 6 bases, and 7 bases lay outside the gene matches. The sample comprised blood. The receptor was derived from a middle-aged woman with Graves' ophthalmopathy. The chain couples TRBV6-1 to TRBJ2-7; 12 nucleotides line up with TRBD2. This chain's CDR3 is CASRGTSGRHSYEQYF. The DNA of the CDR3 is TGTGCCAGCAGGGGGACTAGCGGGCGCCATTCCTACGAGCAGTACTTC.